The 4 T cell receptor beta chains below come from one sample, sequenced in a study of blood T cell repertoires in COVID-19 (dated by TCRdb to 2018 to 2020). The library was produced with the immunoSEQ multiplex PCR assay. TCRdb carries this immuneACCESS record with in-frame sequences only. Its versions omit some clonotypes, under half of them owing to an unresolved V gene in the studies checked, with the rest unexplained. The sample includes 100,000 to 130,000 clones, with about 80% observed a single time. The ten largest clonotypes hold less than 5% of the sample. The sample comprised peripheral blood. The receptors originated from a woman in her 70s with acute or convalescent COVID-19.

The chain uses TRBV7-9 and TRBJ2-2, with D maybe TRBD1 (6 bases). This CDR3 is 12 amino acids long. Between the trimmed V and J ends, which lost 10 bases and 5 bases, there was a span of 11 bases. CDR1 SEHNR and CDR2 FQNEAQ come from the germline V gene (reference sequence). In DNA, the CDR3 is TGTGCCATTCTACAGGGTACCGGGGAGCTGTTTTTT. It translates to CAILQGTGELFF.

This sequence joins TRBV14 and TRBJ1-2; D unclear. This CDR3 contains 15 residues. Trimming cost V 0 bases and J 6 bases, with 14 bases left between them. Germline V CDR1 and CDR2: SGHDN, FVKESK. In DNA, the CDR3 is TGTGCCAGCAGCCAAGATTGGTTGGGAGGAAATGGCTACACCTTC. It is translated as CASSQDWLGGNGYTF. Using reference TRBV14 and TRBJ1-2 for the parts outside the CDR3, the full variable domain is EAGVTQFPSHSVIEKGQTVTLRCDPISGHDNLYWYRRVMGKEIKFLLHFVKESKQDESGMPNNRFLAERTGGTYSTLKVQPAELEDSGVYFCASSQDWLGGNGYTFGSGTRLTVV.

The genes are TRBV3-1 (or the pseudogene TRBV3-2) and TRBJ1-3, with D possibly being TRBD1 (6 bases). The CDR3 is 16 amino acids. Trimming stripped 0 bases from V and 0 bases from J, with 9 bases between. In germline, CDR1 is LGHDT, CDR2 YNNKEL (reference sequence). CDR3 protein: CASSQEPDSSGNTIYF. CDR3 coding DNA: TGTGCCAGCAGCCAAGAACCGGACAGCTCTGGAAACACCATATATTTT.

The chain combines TRBV11-3 with TRBJ2-1, with 13 bases lining up with TRBD2. Germline lookup yields CDR1 SGHNT and CDR2 YENEEA. This CDR3 comprises 16 residues. The trim removed 5 bases at V and 3 bases at J, leaving 4 bases unmatched. The DNA of the CDR3 is TGTGCCAGCAGCATCCGGACTAGCGGGAGCTACAATGAGCAGTTCTTC. The encoded protein is CASSIRTSGSYNEQFF.